This T cell receptor (beta chain) was identified during a study of T cells in Graves' hyperthyroidism and ophthalmopathy. What was amplified from RNA transcripts were TCR beta CDR3 regions. With the HTBI primer set, the TCR CDR3 went through a first round of RT-PCR. Via MiXCR, TCRdb re-called the multiplex PCR reads, giving one row per CDR3 protein. The sample includes approximately 400,000 distinct CDR3 sequences, around 14% of them seen just once. Germline assignment: CDR1 DFQATT and CDR2 SNEGSKA (reference sequence). The CDR3 length is 18 residues. Germline trimming cut 1 base from V and 6 bases from J; bases unmatched to any gene: 15. In this sample, this clonotype turned up a few times. The hyperthyroidism was newly diagnosed and had lasted under 2 months; the patients were aged 18 to 65. Uncontrolled infection, other autoimmune disease, pregnancy and lactation each barred patients from inclusion.

This TCR came from a woman younger than 30 with Graves' hyperthyroidism that later progressed to Graves' ophthalmopathy. This chain connects TRBV20-1 to TRBJ2-1, with TRBD2 matching 10 bases. The sequenced sample was blood. This CDR3 is CSARGLAGVSYPSNEQFF. Written as DNA, the CDR3 is TGCAGTGCTAGAGGGCTAGCGGGAGTTTCATACCCCTCCAATGAGCAGTTCTTC.